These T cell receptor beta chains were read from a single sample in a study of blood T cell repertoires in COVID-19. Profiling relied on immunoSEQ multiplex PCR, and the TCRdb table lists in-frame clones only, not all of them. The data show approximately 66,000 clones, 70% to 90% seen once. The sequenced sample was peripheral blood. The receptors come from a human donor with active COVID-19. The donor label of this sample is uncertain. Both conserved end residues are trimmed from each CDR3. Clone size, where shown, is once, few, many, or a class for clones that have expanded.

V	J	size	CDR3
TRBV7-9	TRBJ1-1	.	ASSKTGGTEAF
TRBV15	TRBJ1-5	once	ATSRDRGYQPQH
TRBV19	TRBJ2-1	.	ASSTAVSYNEQF
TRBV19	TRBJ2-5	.	ASSIHSLATERETQY
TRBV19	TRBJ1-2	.	ASSIGASARSGYT
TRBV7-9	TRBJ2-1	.	ASSGLSWGGSSYNEQF
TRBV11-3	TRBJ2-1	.	ASSLGTVQF
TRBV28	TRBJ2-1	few	ASSLFSGEQF
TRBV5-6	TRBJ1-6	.	ASSLFSVLDSPLH
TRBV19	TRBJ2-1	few	ASSIGTGPTYNEQF
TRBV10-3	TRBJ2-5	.	AISESLDGAYQETQY
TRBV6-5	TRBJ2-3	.	ASRGGTQY
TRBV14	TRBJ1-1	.	ASRPQSIRSEAF
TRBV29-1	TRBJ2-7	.	SVGGTSGSYEQY
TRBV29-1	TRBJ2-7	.	SGGQDSYEQY
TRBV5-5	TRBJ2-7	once	ASSGTGSPYEQY
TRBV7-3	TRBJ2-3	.	ASSPRRNTGARTDTQY
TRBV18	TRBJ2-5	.	ASSVDRAQETQY
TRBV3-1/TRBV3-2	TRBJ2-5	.	ASSRHPGAGEEETQY
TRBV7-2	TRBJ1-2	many	ASSSLYGYT